This paragraph covers one TCR beta chain sequence. Its target is unknown. The source of the sample is a study of CD8 T cells in Susac syndrome. A quantity of about 0.5 to 1 ug RNA underwent reverse transcription using random hexamers. MiXCR was run by TCRdb on the immunoSEQ multiplex PCR reads, yielding one entry per CDR3 protein. Counted here are about 120,000 distinct CDR3 sequences, around 94% occurring once; the ten biggest clones make up about 0.28%. General study findings and limits: Clonal expansion was present among Susac CD8+ cells. This expansion reached its peak in TEMRA cells and in active patients.

Germline V gives CDR1 MDHEN, CDR2 SYDVKM. This CDR3 comprises 12 residues. V lost 5 bases, J lost 7 bases, and 11 bases lay in between. The chain has TRBV28 and TRBJ1-1; D gene uncertain. The TCR sequence derives from a human donor with Susac syndrome. The sequencing input was CD8+ T cells from PBMCs. CDR3 DNA sequence: TGTGCCAGCAGTCCCGTGTGGGGTGAAGCTTTCTTT. Protein sequence: CASSPVWGEAFF.